Listed below are T cell receptor beta chains from one sample, sequenced in a study of T cell responses to AZD1222 COVID-19 vaccine. Data came from immunoSEQ multiplex PCR; TCRdb stores just in-frame clones and leaves some out. Found here are 90,000 to 150,000 clones, approximately 86% of them singletons; the top ten hold just over 2.5%. The source was peripheral blood, collected 28 days after the second AZD1222 dose. These receptors all come from an adult who received the AZD1222 COVID-19 vaccine. Both conserved end residues are part of each CDR3. A D gene is named only where the DNA matches it firmly. Clone size is stated in some rows and not others, as once, few, many or a class when expanded.

j_call,v_call,d_call,clone_size,cdr3_aa,cdr3_nt
TRBJ2-3,TRBV7-2,.,few,CASGRGAYTDTQYF,TGTGCCAGCGGTCGGGGGGCTTACACAGATACGCAGTATTTT
TRBJ1-2,TRBV5-4,.,once,CASSLDRSYGYTF,TGTGCCAGCAGCCTCGACAGGAGCTATGGCTACACCTTC
TRBJ1-3,TRBV4-2,.,.,CASSQESGHRGNTIYF,TGTGCCAGCAGCCAAGAATCGGGACATCGAGGAAACACCATATATTTT
TRBJ1-2,TRBV5-4,TRBD1,.,CASSSPVDRAANYGYTF,TGTGCCAGCAGTTCCCCAGTTGACAGGGCTGCTAACTATGGCTACACCTTC
TRBJ2-5,TRBV7-6,.,once,CASSFVAGRQETQYF,TGTGCCAGCAGCTTTGTTGCGGGGAGGCAAGAGACCCAGTACTTC
TRBJ2-1,TRBV6-5,TRBD1,.,CASSYGSAGGRNEQFF,TGTGCCAGCAGTTACGGGTCCGCAGGGGGCCGCAATGAGCAGTTCTTC
TRBJ1-2,TRBV7-2,.,.,CASSAPPVSAGYTF,TGTGCCAGCAGCGCGCCTCCTGTATCGGCTGGCTACACCTTC
TRBJ1-5,TRBV6-2/TRBV6-3,.,.,CASSKQGWGSNQPQHF,TGTGCCAGCAGTAAACAGGGTTGGGGTAGCAATCAGCCCCAGCATTTT
TRBJ2-5,TRBV19,.,.,CASSIAPSGTQYF,TGTGCCAGTAGTATAGCCCCCTCGGGGACCCAGTACTTC
TRBJ2-5,TRBV25-1,.,.,CASSVDQGTGTQYF,TGTGCCAGCAGTGTCGACCAAGGTACAGGGACCCAGTACTTC
TRBJ1-5,TRBV4-3,.,.,CASSQAPRQPQHF,TGCGCCAGCAGCCAAGCCCCCAGGCAGCCCCAGCATTTT
TRBJ1-4,TRBV3-1/TRBV3-2,.,.,CASSRGGFNEKLFF,TGTGCCAGCAGCCGAGGGGGGTTTAATGAAAAACTGTTTTTT
TRBJ1-4,TRBV5-1,.,.,CASSLWGADEKLFF,TGCGCCAGCAGCTTGTGGGGGGCTGATGAAAAACTGTTTTTT
TRBJ1-2,TRBV29-1,.,.,CSVSGLYTF,TGCAGCGTGAGCGGACTGTACACCTTC
TRBJ2-5,TRBV7-2,TRBD2,.,CASSLAPSGGPNQETQYF,TGTGCCAGCAGCTTAGCTCCTAGCGGGGGTCCCAATCAAGAGACCCAGTACTTC